This section outlines one T cell receptor beta chain sequence together with its context. Which antigen it targets is not known. No much larger clonotype is one base removed from it; base qualities were not supplied. For TCRbeta CDR3 sequencing, genomic DNA from the sorted cells was extracted using the QIAGEN DNeasy Blood and Tissue Kit. High-throughput TCRbeta CDR3 sequencing was carried out commercially through immunoSEQ, with PCR amplification with bias correction and internal controls included. The paper's data handling went like this. Unique productive TCRbeta sequences were defined by CDR3 nucleotide sequence when primers matched and otherwise by CDR3 amino acid sequence together with Vbeta and Jbeta genes. To correct sorting error, sequences shared between sorted populations at a frequency ratio of 2:1 or less were removed; the rest were assigned to the higher population. A sequence counted as donor-reactive if, in CFSE-low cells, the sequence had a frequency of at least 0.01% and was expanded at least 5-fold compared with unstimulated cells. Jensen-Shannon divergence, calculated on the top 100 TCRbeta sequences ranked by frequency, was used to quantify repertoire divergence. For samples with multiple sequencing runs, sorting error was corrected separately for each run before the runs were pooled. TCRdb provides this immuneACCESS table in a form limited to in-frame rearrangements. Some clones are lacking; in checked studies, under half of them reflect an unresolved V gene, and why the rest are absent is not known. The DNA gave D and trimming, while V, J and clone size come from that table. This sample gives over 85,000 clones in total; under 95% of them show up just once. 0.4% to 0.55% of the sample is taken by the ten largest.

There are 16 amino acids in the CDR3, from cysteine to phenylalanine inclusive. Only the CDR3 region is kept as DNA, spanning 48 bases read in frame from base 1. The germline V end is reduced by 1 base and the J end by 5 bases; junction bases left unmatched: 10. The germline V gene yields SGHRS for CDR1 and YFSETQ for CDR2. This sample's time point label indicates: blood sample drawn before combined kidney and bone marrow transplant. Unstimulated Tregs (CD4+CD25+CD127-), CD4+ non-Tregs (CD4+CD25-), CD4 and CD8 cells were FACS-sorted from thawed PBMCs. Patients were 4 combined kidney and bone marrow transplant recipients from the ITN036ST trial, and only these trial subjects had samples available. Healthy control blood was processed by Ficoll density gradient to PBMCs and cryopreserved; patient PBMCs were collected before and after transplant. The data stem from a study of Tregs in tolerant kidney transplant recipients (dated by TCRdb to about 2019). Notes on the research overall: Related donors were used in the transplants with nonmyeloablative bone marrow transplantation, and mixed chimerism was transient in the human trials. Before combined kidney and bone marrow transplantation, this study identified donor-specific regulatory T cells using TCRbeta sequencing and then followed those same cells after transplant. Results the study describes overall, beyond this receptor: Biological reproducibility was not directly assessed, although technical replication error appeared to be minimal. Donor-specific Treg expansion was found to exceed global Treg expansion in tolerant patients, suggesting antigen-driven rather than nonspecific expansion. Expanding Tregs with activated donor B cells appeared to identify the most biologically relevant and donor-specific TCRbeta repertoire. Because the study included only a small number of patients, the results must be confirmed in larger populations and under other immunosuppression protocols. For some patients, the PCR primers changed as time went on, which meant samples from those patients could not be compared with one another at the nucleotide level.

Sample: CD4+ T cells from blood, taken before the transplant. The sequence links TRBV5-1 to TRBJ2-7, and TRBD2 matches 9 of the central bases. This receptor was taken from a human donor who received a combined kidney and bone marrow transplant. The CDR3 protein is CASSLPLFSGSHEQYF. The DNA sequence is given as TGCGCCAGCAGCTTGCCCCTATTTAGCGGGAGCCACGAGCAGTACTTC.